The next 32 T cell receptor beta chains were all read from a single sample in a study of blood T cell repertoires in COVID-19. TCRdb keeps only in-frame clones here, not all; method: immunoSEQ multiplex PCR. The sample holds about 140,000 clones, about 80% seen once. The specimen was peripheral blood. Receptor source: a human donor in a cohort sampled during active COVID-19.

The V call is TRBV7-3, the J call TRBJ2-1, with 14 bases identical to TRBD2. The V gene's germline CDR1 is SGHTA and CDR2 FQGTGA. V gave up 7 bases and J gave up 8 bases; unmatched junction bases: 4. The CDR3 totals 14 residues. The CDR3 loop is CASNTGLAGDEQFF. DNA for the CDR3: TGTGCCAGCAACACGGGACTAGCGGGAGATGAGCAGTTCTTC. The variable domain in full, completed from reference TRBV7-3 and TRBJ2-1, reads GAGVSQTPSNKVTEKGKYVELRCDPISGHTALYWYRQSLGQGPEFLIYFQGTGAADDSGLPNDRFFAVRPEGSVSTLKIQRTERGDSAVYLCASNTGLAGDEQFFGPGTRLTVL.

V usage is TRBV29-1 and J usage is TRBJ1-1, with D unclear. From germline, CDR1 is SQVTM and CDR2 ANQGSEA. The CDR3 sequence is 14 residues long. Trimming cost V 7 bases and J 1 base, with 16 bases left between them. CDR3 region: CSARRGASNTEAFF. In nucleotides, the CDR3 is TGCAGCGCCCGGCGAGGAGCTTCGAACACTGAAGCTTTCTTT.

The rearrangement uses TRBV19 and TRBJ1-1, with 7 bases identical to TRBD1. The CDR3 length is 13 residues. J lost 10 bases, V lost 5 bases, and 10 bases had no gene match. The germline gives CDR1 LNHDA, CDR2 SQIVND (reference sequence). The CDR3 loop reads CASSPGQAPTAFF. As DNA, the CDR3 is TGTGCCAGTAGTCCCGGACAGGCCCCTACAGCTTTCTTT. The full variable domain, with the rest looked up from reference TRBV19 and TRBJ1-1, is DGGITQSPKYLFRKEGQNVTLSCEQNLNHDAMYWYRQDPGQGLRLIYYSQIVNDFQKGDIAEGYSVSREKKESFPLTVTSAQKNPTAFYLCASSPGQAPTAFFGQGTRLTVV.

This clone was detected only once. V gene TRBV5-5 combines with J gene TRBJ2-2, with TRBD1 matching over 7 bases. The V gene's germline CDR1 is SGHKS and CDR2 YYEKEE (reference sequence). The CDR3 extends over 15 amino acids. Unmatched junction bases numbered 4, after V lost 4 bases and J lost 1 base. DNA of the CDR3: TGTGCCAGCAGCCCCAGGACAGGGAACACCGGGGAGCTGTTTTTT. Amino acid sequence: CASSPRTGNTGELFF.

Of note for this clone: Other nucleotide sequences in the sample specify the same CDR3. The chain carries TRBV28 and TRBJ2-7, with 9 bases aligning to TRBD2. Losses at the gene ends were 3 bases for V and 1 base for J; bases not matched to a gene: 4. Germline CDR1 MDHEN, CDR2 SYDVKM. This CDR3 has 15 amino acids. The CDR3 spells CASSLAAGGSYEQYF. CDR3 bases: TGTGCCAGCAGTTTGGCGGCGGGAGGGTCCTACGAGCAGTACTTC.

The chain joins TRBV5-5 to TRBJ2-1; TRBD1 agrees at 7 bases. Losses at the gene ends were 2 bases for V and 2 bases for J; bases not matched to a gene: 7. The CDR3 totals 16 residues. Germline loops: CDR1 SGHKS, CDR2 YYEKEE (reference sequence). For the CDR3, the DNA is TGTGCCAGCAGCTTCCAAGGACAGGCCACCTACAATGAGCAGTTCTTC. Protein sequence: CASSFQGQATYNEQFF.

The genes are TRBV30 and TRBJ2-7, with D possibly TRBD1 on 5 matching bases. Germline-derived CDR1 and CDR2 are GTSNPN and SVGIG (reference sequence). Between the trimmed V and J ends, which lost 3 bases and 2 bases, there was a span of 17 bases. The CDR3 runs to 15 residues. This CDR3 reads CAWRGRQKITYEQYF. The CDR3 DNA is TGTGCCTGGAGGGGCCGACAGAAAATAACCTACGAGCAGTACTTC.

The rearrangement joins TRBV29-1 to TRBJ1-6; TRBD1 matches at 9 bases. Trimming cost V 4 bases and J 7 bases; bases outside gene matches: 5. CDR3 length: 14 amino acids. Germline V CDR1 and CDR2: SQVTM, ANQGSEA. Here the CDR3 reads CSVAGTGSNSPLHF. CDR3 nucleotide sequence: TGCAGCGTTGCGGGGACAGGGTCCAATTCACCCCTCCACTTT.

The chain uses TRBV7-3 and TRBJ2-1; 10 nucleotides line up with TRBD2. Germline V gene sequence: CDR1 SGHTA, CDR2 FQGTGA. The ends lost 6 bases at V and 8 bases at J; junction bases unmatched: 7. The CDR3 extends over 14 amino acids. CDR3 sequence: CASSKGLARDEQFF. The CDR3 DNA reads TGTGCCAGCAGTAAGGGACTAGCGCGCGATGAGCAGTTCTTC.

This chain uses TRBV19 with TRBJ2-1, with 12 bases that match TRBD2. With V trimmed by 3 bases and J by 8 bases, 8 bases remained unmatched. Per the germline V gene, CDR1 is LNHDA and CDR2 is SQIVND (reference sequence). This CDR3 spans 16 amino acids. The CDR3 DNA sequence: TGTGCCAGTAGTATTCCGGGAAGACTAGCGGGAGATGAGCAGTTCTTC. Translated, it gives CASSIPGRLAGDEQFF.

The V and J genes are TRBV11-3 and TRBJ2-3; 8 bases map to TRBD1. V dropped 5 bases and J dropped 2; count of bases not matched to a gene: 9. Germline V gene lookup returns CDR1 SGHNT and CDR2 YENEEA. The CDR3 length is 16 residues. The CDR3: CASSRRTGQNTDTQYF. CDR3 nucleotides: TGTGCCAGCAGCCGGCGGACAGGGCAAAACACAGATACGCAGTATTTT. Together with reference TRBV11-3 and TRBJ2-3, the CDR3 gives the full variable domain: EAGVVQSPRYKIIEKKQPVAFWCNPISGHNTLYWYLQNLGQGPELLIRYENEEAVDDSQLPKDRFSAERLKGVDSTLKIQPAELGDSAVYLCASSRRTGQNTDTQYFGPGTRLTVL.

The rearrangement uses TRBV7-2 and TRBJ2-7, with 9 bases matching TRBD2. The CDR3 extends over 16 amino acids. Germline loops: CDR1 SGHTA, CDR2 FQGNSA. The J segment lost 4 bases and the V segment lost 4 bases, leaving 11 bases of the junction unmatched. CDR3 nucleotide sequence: TGTGCCAGCAGCTCCGCCTGGATAGCGGGAGAATACGAGCAGTACTTC. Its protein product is CASSSAWIAGEYEQYF.

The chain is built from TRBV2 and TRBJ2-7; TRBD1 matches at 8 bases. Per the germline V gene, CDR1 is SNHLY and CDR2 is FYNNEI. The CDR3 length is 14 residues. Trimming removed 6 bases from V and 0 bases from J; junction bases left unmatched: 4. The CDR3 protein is CASSQDRGSYEQYF. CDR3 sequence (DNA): TGTGCCAGCAGCCAAGACAGGGGCTCCTACGAGCAGTACTTC. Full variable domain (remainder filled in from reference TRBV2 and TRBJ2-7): EPEVTQTPSHQVTQMGQEVILRCVPISNHLYFYWYRQILGQKVEFLVSFYNNEISEKSEIFDDQFSVERPDGSNFTLKIRSTKLEDSAMYFCASSQDRGSYEQYFGPGTRLTVT.

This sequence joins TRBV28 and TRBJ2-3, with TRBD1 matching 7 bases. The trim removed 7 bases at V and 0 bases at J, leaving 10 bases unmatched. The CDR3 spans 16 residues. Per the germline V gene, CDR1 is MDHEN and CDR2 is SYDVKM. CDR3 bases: TGTGCCAGCACTCGACCGACAGGGCTAAGCACAGATACGCAGTATTTT. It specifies CASTRPTGLSTDTQYF. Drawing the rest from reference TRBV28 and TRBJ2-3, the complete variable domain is DVKVTQSSRYLVKRTGEKVFLECVQDMDHENMFWYRQDPGLGLRLIYFSYDVKMKEKGDIPEGYSVSREKKERFSLILESASTNQTSMYLCASTRPTGLSTDTQYFGPGTRLTVL.

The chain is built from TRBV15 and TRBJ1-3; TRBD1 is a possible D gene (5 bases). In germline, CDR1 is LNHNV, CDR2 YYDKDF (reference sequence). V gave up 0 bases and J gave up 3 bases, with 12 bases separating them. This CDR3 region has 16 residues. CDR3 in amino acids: CATSRDQTGHGNTIYF. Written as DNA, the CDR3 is TGTGCCACCAGCAGAGATCAAACAGGACATGGAAACACCATATATTTT.

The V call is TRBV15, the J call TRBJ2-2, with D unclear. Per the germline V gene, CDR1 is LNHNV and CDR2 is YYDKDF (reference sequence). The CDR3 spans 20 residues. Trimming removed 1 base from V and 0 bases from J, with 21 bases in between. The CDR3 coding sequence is TGTGCCACCAGCAGAGTTGTATTAGTCAATTTCAGCGCGAACACCGGGGAGCTGTTTTTT. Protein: CATSRVVLVNFSANTGELFF.

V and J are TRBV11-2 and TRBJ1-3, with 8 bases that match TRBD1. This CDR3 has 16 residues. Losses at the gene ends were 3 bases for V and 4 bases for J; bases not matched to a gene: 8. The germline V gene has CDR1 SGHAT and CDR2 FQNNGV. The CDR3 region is CASSLPTTGVGNTIYF. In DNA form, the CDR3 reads TGTGCCAGCAGCTTGCCGACGACAGGGGTAGGAAACACCATATATTTT. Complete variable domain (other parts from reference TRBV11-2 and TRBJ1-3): EAGVAQSPRYKIIEKRQSVAFWCNPISGHATLYWYQQILGQGPKLLIQFQNNGVVDDSQLPKDRFSAERLKGVDSTLKIQPAKLEDSAVYLCASSLPTTGVGNTIYFGEGSWLTVV.

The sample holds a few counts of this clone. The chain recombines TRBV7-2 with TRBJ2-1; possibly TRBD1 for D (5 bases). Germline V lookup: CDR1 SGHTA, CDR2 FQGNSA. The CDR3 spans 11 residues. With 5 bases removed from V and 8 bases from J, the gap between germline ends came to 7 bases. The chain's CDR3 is CASSPGYEQFF. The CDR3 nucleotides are TGTGCCAGCAGCCCAGGGTATGAGCAGTTCTTC.

CDR3 DNA sequence: TGTGCCAGCAGCTTAAGTAGCGGTTCTTGGGATACGCAGTATTTT. Its translation is CASSLSSGSWDTQYF. The chain recombines TRBV7-6 with TRBJ2-3, with D perhaps matching TRBD2 (6 bases). V shed 2 bases and J shed 6 bases, with 15 bases lying between them. CDR3 size: 15 residues. Germline lookup yields CDR1 SGHVS and CDR2 FNYEAQ.

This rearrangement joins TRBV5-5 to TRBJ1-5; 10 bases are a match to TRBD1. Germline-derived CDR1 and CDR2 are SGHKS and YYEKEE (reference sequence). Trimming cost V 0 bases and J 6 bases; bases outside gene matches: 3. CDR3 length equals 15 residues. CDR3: CASSLEDRGFQPQHF. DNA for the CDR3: TGTGCCAGCAGCTTGGAGGACAGGGGGTTTCAGCCCCAGCATTTT.

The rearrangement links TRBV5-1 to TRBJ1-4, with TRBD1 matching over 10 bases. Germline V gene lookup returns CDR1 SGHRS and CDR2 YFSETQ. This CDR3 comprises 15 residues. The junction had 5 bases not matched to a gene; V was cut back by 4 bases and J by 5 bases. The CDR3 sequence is CASSMGQGLNEKLFF. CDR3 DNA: TGCGCCAGCAGCATGGGACAGGGGCTAAATGAAAAACTGTTTTTT. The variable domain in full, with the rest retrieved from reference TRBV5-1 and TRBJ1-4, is KAGVTQTPRYLIKTRGQQVTLSCSPISGHRSVSWYQQTPGQGLQFLFEYFSETQRNKGNFPGRFSGRQFSNSRSEMNVSTLELGDSALYLCASSMGQGLNEKLFFGSGTQLSVL.

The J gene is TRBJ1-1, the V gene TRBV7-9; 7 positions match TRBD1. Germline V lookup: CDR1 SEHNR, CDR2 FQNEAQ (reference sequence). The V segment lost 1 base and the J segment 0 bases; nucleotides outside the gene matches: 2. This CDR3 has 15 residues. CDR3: CASSLDGTVNTEAFF. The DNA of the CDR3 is TGTGCCAGCAGCTTAGATGGGACAGTGAACACTGAAGCTTTCTTT.

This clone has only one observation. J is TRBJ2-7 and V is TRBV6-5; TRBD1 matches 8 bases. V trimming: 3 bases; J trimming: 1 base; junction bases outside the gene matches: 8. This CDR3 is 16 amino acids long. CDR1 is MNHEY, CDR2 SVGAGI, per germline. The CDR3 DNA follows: TGTGCCAGCAGTTATGGACAGGGTCGAGGATCCTACGAGCAGTACTTC. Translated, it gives CASSYGQGRGSYEQYF.

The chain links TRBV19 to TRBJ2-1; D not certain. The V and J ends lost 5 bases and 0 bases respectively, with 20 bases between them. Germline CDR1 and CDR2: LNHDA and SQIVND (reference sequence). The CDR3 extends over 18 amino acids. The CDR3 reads CASSPQRQRRSSYNEQFF. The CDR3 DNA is TGTGCCAGTAGTCCCCAAAGGCAAAGGCGGAGCTCCTACAATGAGCAGTTCTTC. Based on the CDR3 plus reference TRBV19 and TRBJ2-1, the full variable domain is DGGITQSPKYLFRKEGQNVTLSCEQNLNHDAMYWYRQDPGQGLRLIYYSQIVNDFQKGDIAEGYSVSREKKESFPLTVTSAQKNPTAFYLCASSPQRQRRSSYNEQFFGPGTRLTVL.

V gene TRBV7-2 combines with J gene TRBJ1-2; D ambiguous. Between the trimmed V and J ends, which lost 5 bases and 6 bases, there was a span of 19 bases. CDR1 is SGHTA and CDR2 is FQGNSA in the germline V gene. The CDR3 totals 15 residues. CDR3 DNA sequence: TGTGCCAGCAGCCCCTCCCCTGGACTTCCCGATGGCTACACCTTC. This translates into CASSPSPGLPDGYTF.

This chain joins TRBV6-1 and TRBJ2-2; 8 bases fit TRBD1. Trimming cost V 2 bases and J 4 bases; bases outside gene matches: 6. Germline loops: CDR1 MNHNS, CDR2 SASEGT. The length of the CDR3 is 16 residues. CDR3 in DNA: TGTGCCAGCAGTGAAAATCAGGGGGCGAGCACCGGGGAGCTGTTTTTT. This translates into CASSENQGASTGELFF.

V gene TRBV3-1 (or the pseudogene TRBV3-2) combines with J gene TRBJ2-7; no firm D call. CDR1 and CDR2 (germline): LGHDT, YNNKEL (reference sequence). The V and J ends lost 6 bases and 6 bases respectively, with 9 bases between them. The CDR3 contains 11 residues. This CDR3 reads CASRTGGEQYF. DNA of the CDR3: TGTGCCAGCAGGACCGGCGGCGAGCAGTACTTC.

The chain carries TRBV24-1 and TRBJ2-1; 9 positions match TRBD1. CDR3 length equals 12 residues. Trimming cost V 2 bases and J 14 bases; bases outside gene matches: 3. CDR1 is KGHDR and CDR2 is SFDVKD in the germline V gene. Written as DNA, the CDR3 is TGTGCCACCAGTGATTCCCGGGACAGGGAGTTCTTC. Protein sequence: CATSDSRDREFF.

The CDR3 is CASSPRADHYNEQFF. CDR3 sequence (DNA): TGTGCCAGCAGTCCCAGGGCGGACCACTACAATGAGCAGTTCTTC. This chain uses TRBV27 with TRBJ2-1; a possible D gene is TRBD1 (5 bases). The germline V gene has CDR1 MNHEY and CDR2 SMNVEV (reference sequence). The CDR3 loop spans 15 amino acids. V dropped 5 bases and J dropped 3 bases, with 14 bases sitting between them.

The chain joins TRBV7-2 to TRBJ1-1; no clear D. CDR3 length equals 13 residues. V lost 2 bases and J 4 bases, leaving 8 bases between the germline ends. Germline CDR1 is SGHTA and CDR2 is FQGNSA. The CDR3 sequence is CASSLSTVTEAFF. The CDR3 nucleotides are TGTGCCAGCAGCTTAAGTACTGTCACTGAAGCTTTCTTT.

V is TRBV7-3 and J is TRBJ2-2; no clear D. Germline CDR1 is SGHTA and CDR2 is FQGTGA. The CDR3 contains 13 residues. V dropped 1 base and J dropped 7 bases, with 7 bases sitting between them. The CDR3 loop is CASSLMRNGELFF. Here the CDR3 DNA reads TGTGCCAGCAGCTTAATGCGGAACGGGGAGCTGTTTTTT.

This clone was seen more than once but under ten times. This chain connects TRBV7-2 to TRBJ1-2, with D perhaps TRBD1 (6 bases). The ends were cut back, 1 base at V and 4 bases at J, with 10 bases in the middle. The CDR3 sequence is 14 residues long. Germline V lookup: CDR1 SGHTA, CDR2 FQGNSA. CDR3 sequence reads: CASSLVDRPYGYTF. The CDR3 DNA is TGTGCCAGCAGCTTAGTTGACAGGCCCTATGGCTACACCTTC.